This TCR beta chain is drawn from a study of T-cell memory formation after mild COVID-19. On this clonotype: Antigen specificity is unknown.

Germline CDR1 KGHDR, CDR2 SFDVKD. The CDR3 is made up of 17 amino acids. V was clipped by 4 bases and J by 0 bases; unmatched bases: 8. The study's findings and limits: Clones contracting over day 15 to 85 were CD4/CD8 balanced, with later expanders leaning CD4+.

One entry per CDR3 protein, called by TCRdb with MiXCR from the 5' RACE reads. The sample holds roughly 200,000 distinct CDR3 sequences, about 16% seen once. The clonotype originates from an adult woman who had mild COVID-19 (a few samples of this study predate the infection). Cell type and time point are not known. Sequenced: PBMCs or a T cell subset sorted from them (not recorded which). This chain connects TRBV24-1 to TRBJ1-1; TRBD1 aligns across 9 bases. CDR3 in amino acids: CATSDPGQGGMNTEAFF. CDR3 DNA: TGTGCCACCAGTGACCCGGGACAGGGAGGGATGAACACTGAAGCTTTCTTT.